Detailed here is one TCR beta chain. This record comes from a study of response to subunit inactivated influenza vaccine. V dropped 6 bases and J dropped 5 bases, with 15 bases sitting between them. The CDR3 extends over 13 amino acids. Germline V gene lookup returns CDR1 SQVTM and CDR2 ANQGSEA. TCRdb recomputed calls from the RT-PCR reads with MiXCR, one row per CDR3 protein. The table records some 500,000 distinct CDR3 sequences, 25% of them present only once. The TCR was taken from a man in his fifties who received an inactivated influenza vaccine. Sequencing was performed on CD4+ T cells sorted from PBMCs, taken 5 to 6 days after vaccination. V gene TRBV29-1 combines with J gene TRBJ2-3; tentatively, D is TRBD1 (6 bases). The CDR3: CSVKGVIVDTQYF. In DNA form, the CDR3 reads TGCAGCGTCAAGGGGGTAATCGTAGATACGCAGTATTTT.